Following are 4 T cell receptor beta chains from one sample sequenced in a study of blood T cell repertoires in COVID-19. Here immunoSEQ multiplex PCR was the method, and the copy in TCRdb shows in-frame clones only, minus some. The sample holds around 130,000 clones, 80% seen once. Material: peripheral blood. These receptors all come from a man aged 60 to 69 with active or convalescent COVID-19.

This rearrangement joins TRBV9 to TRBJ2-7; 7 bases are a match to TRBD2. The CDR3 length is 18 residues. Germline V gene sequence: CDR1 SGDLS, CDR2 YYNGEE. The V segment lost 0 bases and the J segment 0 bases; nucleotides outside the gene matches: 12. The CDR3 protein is CASSVGGGSSASSYEQYF. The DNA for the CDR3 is TGTGCCAGCAGCGTAGGGGGAGGGTCAAGCGCCAGCTCCTACGAGCAGTACTTC.

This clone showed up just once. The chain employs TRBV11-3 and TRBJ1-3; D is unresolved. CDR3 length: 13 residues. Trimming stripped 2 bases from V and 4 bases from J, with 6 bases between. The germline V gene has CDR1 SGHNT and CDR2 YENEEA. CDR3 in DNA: TGTGCCAGCAGCTTAAACAGCGGAAACACCATATATTTT. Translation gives CASSLNSGNTIYF.

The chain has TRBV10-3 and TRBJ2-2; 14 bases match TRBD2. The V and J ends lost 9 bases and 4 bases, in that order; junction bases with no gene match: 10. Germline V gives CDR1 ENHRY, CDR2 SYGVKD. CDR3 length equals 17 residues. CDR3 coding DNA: TGTGCCATTTACCCGGGACTAGCGGGAGTGGGCACCGGGGAGCTGTTTTTT. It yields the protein CAIYPGLAGVGTGELFF.

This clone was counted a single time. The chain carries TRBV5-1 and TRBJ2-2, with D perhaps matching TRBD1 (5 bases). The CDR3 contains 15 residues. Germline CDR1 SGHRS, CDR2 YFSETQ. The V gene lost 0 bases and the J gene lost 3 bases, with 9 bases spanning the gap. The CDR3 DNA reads TGCGCCAGCAGCTTGGACGGACACTACACCGGGGAGCTGTTTTTT. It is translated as CASSLDGHYTGELFF.